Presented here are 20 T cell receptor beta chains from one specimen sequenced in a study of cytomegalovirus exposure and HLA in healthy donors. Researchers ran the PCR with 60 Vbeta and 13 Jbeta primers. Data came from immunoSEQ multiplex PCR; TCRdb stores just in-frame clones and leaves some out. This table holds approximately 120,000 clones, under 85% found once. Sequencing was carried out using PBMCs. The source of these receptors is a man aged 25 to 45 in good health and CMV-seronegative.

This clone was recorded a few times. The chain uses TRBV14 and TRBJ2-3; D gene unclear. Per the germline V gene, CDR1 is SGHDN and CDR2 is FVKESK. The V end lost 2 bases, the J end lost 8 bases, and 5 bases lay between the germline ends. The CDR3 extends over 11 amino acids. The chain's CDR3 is CASSQSGTQYF. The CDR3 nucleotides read TGTGCCAGCAGCCAATCCGGTACGCAGTATTTT.

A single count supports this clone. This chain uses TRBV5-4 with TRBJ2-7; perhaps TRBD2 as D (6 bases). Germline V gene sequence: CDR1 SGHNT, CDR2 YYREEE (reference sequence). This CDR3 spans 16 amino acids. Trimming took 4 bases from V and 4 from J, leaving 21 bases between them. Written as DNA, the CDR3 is TGTGCCAGCAGCGCGGGACCACCGATAGTACTGTACGAGCAGTACTTC. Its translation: CASSAGPPIVLYEQYF.

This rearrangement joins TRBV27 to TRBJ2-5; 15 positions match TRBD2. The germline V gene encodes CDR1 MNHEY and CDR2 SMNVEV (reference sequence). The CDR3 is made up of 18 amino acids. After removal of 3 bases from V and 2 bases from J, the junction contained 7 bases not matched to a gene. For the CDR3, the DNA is TGTGCCAGCAGTTTGGTATTGGGGACTAGCGGGGGGCAAGAGACCCAGTACTTC. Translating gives CASSLVLGTSGGQETQYF.

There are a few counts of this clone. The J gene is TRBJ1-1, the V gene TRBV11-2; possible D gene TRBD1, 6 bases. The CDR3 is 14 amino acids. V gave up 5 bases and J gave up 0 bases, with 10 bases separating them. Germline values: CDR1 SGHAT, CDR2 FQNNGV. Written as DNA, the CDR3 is TGTGCCAGCAGCGCCAGGACAGTGAACACTGAAGCTTTCTTT. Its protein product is CASSARTVNTEAFF.

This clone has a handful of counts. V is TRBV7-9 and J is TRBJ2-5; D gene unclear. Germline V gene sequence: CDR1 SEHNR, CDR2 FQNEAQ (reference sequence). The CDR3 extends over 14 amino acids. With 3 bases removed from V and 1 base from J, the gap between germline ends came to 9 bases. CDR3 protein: CASSFLAVQETQYF. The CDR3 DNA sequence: TGTGCCAGCAGCTTCTTAGCCGTCCAAGAGACCCAGTACTTC.

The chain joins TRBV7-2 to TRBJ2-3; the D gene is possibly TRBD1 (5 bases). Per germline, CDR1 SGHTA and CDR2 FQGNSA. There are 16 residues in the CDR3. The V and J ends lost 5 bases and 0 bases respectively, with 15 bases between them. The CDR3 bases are TGTGCCAGCAGCCTCGGACACGAAGGGAGCACAGATACGCAGTATTTT. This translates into CASSLGHEGSTDTQYF.

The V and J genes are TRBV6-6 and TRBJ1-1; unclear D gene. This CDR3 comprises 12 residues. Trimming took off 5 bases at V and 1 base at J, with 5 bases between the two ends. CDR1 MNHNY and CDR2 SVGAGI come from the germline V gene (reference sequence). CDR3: CASSLRNTEAFF. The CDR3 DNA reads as TGTGCCAGCAGTCTCAGGAACACTGAAGCTTTCTTT.

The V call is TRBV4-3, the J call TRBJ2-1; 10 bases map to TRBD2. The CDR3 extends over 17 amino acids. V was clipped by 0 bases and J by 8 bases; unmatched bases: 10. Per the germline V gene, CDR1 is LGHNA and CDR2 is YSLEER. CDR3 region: CASSQDLAGAQSYEQFF. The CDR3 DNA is TGCGCCAGCAGCCAAGATCTAGCGGGGGCACAAAGCTATGAGCAGTTCTTC.

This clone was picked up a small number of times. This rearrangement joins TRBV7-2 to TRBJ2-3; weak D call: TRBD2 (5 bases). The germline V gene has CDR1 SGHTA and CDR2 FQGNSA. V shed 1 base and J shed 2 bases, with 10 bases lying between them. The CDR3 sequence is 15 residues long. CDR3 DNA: TGTGCCAGCAGCTTAGTGAGAGGGAACACAGATACGCAGTATTTT. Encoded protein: CASSLVRGNTDTQYF.

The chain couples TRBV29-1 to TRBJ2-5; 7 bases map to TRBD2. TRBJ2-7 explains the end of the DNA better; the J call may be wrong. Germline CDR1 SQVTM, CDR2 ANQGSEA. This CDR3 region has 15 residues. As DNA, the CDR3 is TGCAGCGTTGAAGGTCTGAGGGGAGGGAGAATCGAGCAGTACTTC. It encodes CSVEGLRGGRIEQYF.

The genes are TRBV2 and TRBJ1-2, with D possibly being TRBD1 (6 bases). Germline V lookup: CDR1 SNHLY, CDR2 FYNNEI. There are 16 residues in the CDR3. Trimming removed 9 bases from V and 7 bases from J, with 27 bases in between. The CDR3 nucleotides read TGTGCCAGTCGAGGTGTTTTGGGGGCCCTACACGCTGGCTACACCTTC. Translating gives CASRGVLGALHAGYTF.

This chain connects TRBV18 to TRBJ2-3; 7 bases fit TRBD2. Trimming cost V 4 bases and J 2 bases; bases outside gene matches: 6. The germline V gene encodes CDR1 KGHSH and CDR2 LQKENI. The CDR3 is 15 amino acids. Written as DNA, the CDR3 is TGTGCCAGCTCACTATCTAGCGGACCCACAGATACGCAGTATTTT. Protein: CASSLSSGPTDTQYF.

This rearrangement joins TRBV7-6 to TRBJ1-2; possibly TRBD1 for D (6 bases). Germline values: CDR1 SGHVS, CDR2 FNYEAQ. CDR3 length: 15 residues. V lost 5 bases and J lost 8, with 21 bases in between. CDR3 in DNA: TGTGCCAGCAGCCTGGGGGAGACAGGTTTAATGGGCTACACCTTC. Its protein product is CASSLGETGLMGYTF.

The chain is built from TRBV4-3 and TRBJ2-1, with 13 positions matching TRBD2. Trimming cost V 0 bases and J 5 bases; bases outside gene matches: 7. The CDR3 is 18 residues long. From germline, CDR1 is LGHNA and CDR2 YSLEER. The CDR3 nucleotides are TGCGCCAGCAGCCAAGACCGGACTAGCGGGAGTACCCACAATGAGCAGTTCTTC. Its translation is CASSQDRTSGSTHNEQFF.

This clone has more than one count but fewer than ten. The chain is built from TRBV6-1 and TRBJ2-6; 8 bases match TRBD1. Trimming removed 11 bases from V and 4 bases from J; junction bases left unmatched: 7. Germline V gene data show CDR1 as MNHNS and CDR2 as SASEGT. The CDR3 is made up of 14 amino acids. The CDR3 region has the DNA TGTGCCTCCTCAGGGGGCGAGGGGGCCAACGTCCTGACTTTC. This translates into CASSGGEGANVLTF.

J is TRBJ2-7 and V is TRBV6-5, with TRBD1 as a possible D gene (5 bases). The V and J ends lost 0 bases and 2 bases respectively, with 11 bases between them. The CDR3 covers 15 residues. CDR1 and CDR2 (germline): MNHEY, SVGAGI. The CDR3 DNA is TGTGCCAGCAGTTACTCGGCCAGGGCCCCCTACGAGCAGTACTTC. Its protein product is CASSYSARAPYEQYF.

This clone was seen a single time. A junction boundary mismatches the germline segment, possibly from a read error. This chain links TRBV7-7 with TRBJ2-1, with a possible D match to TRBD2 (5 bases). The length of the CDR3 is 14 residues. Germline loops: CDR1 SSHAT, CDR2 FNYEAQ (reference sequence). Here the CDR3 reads CASSPQPADNEQFF. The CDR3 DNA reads TGTGCTAGCAGCCCCCAACCAGCGGACAATGAGCAGTTCTTC.

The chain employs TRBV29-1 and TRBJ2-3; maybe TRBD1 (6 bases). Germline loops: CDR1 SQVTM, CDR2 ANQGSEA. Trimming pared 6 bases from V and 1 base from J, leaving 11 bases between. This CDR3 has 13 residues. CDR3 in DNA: TGCAGCGTAAGAGGGGGTGGCACAGATACGCAGTATTTT. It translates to CSVRGGGTDTQYF.

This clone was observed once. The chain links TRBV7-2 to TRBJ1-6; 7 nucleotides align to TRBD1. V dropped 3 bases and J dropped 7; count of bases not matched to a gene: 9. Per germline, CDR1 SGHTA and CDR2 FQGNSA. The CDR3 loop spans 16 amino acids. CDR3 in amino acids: CASSFQQGIPNSPLHF. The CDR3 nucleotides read TGTGCCAGCAGCTTCCAACAGGGGATACCGAATTCACCCCTCCACTTT.

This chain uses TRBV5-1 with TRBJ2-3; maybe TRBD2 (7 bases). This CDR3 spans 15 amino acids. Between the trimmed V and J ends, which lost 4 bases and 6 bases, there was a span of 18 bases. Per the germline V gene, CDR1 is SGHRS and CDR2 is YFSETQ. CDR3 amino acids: CASSARGPPRDTQYF. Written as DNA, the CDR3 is TGCGCCAGCAGCGCGCGGGGGCCCCCGAGGGATACGCAGTATTTT.